This T cell receptor (beta chain) was observed in a study of brain T cells in children with intractable seizures. General study results and limits: Only CDR3 sequence similarity suggested viral specificity, without known HCMV serostatus.

Turning to this clone: Its antigen remains unidentified.

Sequencing was limited to surgery cases with top T cell transcript signatures in brain tissue. Trimming stripped 0 bases from V and 5 bases from J, with 14 bases between. From germline, CDR1 is LGHDT and CDR2 YNNKEL (reference sequence). The CDR3 extends over 15 amino acids. Assay used: immunoSEQ multiplex PCR; TCRdb lists only in-frame clones, some missing. Of about 80,000 clones detected, 90% to 95% appear once; the ten largest clones hold roughly a quarter. The chain uses TRBV3-1 (or the pseudogene TRBV3-2) and TRBJ2-7; D is perhaps TRBD1 (5 bases). Sequenced here: peripheral blood, sampled at surgery. This TCR came from a girl aged 2-10 years with Rasmussen encephalitis and intractable seizures. Here the CDR3 reads CASSQEGAGWNEQYF. For the CDR3, the DNA is TGTGCCAGCAGCCAAGAAGGGGCAGGGTGGAACGAGCAGTACTTC.